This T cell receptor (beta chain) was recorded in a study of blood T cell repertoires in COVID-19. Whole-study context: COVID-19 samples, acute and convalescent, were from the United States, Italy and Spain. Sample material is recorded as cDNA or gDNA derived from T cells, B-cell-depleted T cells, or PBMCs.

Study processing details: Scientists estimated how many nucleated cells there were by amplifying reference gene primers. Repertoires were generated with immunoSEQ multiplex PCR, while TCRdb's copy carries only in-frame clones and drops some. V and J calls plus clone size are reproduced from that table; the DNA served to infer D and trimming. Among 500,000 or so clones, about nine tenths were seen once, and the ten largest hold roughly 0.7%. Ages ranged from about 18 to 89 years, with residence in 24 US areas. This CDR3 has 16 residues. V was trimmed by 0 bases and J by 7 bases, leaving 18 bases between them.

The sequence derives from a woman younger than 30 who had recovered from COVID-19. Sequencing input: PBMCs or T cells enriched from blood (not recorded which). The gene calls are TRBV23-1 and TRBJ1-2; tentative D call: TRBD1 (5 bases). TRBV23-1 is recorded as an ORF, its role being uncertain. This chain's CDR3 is CASSQSSGREVGGYTF. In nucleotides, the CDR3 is TGCGCCAGCAGTCAATCATCGGGCAGGGAGGTGGGTGGCTACACCTTC.